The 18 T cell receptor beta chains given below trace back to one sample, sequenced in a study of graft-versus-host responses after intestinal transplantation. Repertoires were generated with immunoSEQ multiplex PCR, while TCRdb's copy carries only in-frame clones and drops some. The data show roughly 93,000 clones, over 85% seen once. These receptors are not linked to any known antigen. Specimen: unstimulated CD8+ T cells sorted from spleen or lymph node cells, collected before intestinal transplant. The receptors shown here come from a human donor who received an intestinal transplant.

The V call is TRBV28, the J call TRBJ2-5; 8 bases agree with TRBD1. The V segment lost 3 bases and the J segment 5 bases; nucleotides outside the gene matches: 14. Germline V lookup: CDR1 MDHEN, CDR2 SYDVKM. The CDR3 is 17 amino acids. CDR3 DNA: TGTGCCAGCAGTTTCCCGGGCGGACAGGGACGTTTTGAGACCCAGTACTTC. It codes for CASSFPGGQGRFETQYF.

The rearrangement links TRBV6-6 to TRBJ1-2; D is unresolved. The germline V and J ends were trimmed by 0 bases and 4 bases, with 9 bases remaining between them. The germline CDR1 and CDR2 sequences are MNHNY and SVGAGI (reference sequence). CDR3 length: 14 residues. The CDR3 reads CASSYSPPSYGYTF. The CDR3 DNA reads TGTGCCAGCAGTTACTCACCTCCCAGCTATGGCTACACCTTC.

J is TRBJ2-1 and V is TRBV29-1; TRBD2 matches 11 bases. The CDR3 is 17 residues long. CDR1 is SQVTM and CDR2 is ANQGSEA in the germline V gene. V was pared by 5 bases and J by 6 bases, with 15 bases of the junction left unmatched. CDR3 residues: CSVSAIPSGRRFNEQFF. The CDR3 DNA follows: TGCAGCGTTTCTGCTATACCTAGCGGGAGGCGTTTCAATGAGCAGTTCTTC.

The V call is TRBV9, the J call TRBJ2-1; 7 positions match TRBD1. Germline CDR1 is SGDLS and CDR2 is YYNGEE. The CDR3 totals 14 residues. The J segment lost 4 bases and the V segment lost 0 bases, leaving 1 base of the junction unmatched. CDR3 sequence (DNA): TGTGCCAGCAGCGTAGGACAGGGTTACAATGAGCAGTTCTTC. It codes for CASSVGQGYNEQFF.

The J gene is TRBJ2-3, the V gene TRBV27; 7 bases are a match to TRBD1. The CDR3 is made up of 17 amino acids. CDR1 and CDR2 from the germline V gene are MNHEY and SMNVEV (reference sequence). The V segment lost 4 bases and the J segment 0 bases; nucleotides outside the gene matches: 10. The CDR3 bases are TGTGCCAGCAGTTCACAGGGGACGACCTTTAGCACAGATACGCAGTATTTT. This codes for CASSSQGTTFSTDTQYF.

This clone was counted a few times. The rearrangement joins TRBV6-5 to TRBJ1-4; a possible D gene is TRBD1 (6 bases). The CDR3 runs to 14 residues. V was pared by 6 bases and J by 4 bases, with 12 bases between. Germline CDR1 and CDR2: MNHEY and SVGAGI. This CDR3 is CASRGTLYNEKLFF. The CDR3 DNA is TGTGCCAGCAGGGGGACACTTTATAATGAAAAACTGTTTTTT.

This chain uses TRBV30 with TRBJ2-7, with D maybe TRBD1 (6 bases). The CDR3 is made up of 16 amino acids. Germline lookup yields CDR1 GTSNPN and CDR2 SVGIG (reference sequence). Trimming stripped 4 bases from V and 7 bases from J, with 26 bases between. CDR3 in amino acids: CAWTHTDRNSWEEQYF. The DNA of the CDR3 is TGTGCCTGGACCCATACTGACAGGAACTCTTGGGAGGAGCAGTACTTC.

DNA for the CDR3: TGTGCCACCAGCAGAACGAGGGACTCATACAATGAGCAGTTCTTC. Its translation: CATSRTRDSYNEQFF. The V call is TRBV15, the J call TRBJ2-1, with a weak D call TRBD2 (6 bases). The CDR3 runs 15 residues. In germline, CDR1 is LNHNV, CDR2 YYDKDF (reference sequence). Trimming stripped 2 bases from V and 4 bases from J, with 12 bases between.

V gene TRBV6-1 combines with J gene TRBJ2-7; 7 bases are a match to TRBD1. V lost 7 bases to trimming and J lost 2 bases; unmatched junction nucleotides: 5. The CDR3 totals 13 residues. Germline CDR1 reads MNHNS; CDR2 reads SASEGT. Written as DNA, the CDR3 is TGTGCCAGCATCGGGGACAGCGCCTACGAGCAGTACTTC. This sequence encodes CASIGDSAYEQYF.

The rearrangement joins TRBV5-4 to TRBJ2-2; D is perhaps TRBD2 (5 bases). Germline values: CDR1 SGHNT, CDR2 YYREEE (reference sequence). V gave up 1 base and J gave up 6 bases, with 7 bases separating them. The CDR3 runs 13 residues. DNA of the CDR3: TGTGCCAGCAGCTTGAGAGGGCCCGGGGAGCTGTTTTTT. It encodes CASSLRGPGELFF.

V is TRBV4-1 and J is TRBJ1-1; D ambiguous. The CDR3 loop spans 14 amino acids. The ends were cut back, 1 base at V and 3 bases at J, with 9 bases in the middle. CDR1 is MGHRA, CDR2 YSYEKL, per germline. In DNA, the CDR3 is TGCGCCAGCAGCCAAGTTGGGGAGGACACTGAAGCTTTCTTT. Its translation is CASSQVGEDTEAFF.

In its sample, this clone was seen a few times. The CDR3 is CASKAGVDTGELFF. The DNA of the CDR3 is TGTGCCAGCAAAGCGGGGGTGGACACCGGGGAGCTGTTTTTT. V is TRBV6-4 and J is TRBJ2-2; 8 nucleotides line up with TRBD2. In germline, CDR1 is MRHNA, CDR2 SNTAGT. The CDR3 contains 14 residues. Trimming cost V 7 bases and J 3 bases; bases outside gene matches: 4.

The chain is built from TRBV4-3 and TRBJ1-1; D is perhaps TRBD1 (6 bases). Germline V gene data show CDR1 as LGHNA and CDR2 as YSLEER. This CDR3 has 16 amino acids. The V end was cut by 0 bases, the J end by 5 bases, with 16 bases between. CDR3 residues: CASSQDRAGAGTEAFF. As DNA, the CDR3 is TGCGCCAGCAGCCAAGATAGGGCAGGGGCAGGGACTGAAGCTTTCTTT.

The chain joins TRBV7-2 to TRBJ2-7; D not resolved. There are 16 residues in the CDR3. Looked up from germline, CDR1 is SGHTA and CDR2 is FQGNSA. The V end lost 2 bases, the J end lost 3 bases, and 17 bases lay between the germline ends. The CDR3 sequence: CASSLPRLEMGYEQYF. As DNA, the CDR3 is TGTGCCAGCAGCTTACCGCGACTCGAGATGGGCTACGAGCAGTACTTC.

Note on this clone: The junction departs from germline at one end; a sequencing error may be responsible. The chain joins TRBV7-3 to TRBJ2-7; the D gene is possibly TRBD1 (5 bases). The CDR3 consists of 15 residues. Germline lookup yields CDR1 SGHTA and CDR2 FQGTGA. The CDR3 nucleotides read TGTGCCGGCAGCTTTAGCACAGGCCCATCCTACGAGCAGTACTTC. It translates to CAGSFSTGPSYEQYF.

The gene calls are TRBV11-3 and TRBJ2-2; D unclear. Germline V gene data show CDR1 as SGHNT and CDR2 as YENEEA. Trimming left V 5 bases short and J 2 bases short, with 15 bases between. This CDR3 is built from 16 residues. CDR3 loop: CASSPRQVINTGELFF. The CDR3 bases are TGTGCCAGCAGCCCAAGACAAGTCATCAACACCGGGGAGCTGTTTTTT. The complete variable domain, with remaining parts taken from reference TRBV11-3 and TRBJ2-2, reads EAGVVQSPRYKIIEKKQPVAFWCNPISGHNTLYWYLQNLGQGPELLIRYENEEAVDDSQLPKDRFSAERLKGVDSTLKIQPAELGDSAVYLCASSPRQVINTGELFFGEGSRLTVL.

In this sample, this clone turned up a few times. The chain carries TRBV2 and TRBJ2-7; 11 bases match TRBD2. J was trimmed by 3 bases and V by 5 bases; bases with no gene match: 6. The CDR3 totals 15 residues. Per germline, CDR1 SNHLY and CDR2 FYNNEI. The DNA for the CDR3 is TGTGCCAGCAGTCAAACTAGCGGGAGCCGCTACGAGCAGTACTTC. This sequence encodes CASSQTSGSRYEQYF.

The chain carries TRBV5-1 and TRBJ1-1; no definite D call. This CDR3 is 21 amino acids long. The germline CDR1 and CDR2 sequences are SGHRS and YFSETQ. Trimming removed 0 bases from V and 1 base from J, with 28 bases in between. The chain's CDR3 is CASSLAEWVGKPTLANTEAFF. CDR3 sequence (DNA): TGCGCCAGCAGCTTGGCCGAGTGGGTCGGGAAGCCAACTCTAGCGAACACTGAAGCTTTCTTT.